This T cell receptor (beta chain) was found in a study of T cell repertoires in cytomegalovirus infection. About the research overall: Alongside well-studied HLA-B-restricted CMV epitopes, recently identified HLA-C-restricted CMV epitopes were also used. Study results and caveats: Clonotype analysis showed dominance of the ex vivo response by HLA-C-restricted CMV-specific TCR beta clonotypes.

The CDR3 is made up of 13 amino acids. Per the germline V gene, CDR1 is MNHEY and CDR2 is SMNVEV (reference sequence). V shed 1 base and J shed 9 bases, with 10 bases lying between them. As for this clonotype: What it recognizes is unknown.

One entry per CDR3 protein results from TCRdb running MiXCR on the reads. Among under 450,000 distinct CDR3 sequences listed, about 35% were seen once. Source: cultured PBMCs, taken from culture after CMV antigen stimulation. This chain links TRBV27 with TRBJ2-1; D is ambiguous. The receptor's source is a human donor in good health (CMV status not recorded). Some clones in this sample may be carry-over from other donors' samples. CDR3 nucleotide sequence: TGTGCCAGCAGTTTATATGGAGTTGGTGAGCAGTTCTTC. Translated, it gives CASSLYGVGEQFF.